These T cell receptor beta chains were read from a single sample in a study of blood T cell repertoires in COVID-19. Sequencing was performed with immunoSEQ multiplex PCR; in TCRdb, only in-frame clones are kept and a portion is missing. Of some 400,000 clones in the sample, 81% were seen once. The sample comprised peripheral blood. Receptors were obtained from a human donor with acute or convalescent COVID-19. The donor label of this sample is uncertain. CDR3s include the opening cysteine and the closing phenylalanine or tryptophan. The D gene is left open where the match is weak. Clone size is not always given. Where it is, it says once, few, many or a class for expanded clones.

TRBJ2-5	TRBV5-4	NA	TRBD2	TGTGCCAGCAGCCTTGGACTAGCGGACCCCAGGGAGACCCAGTACTTC	CASSLGLADPRETQYF
TRBJ1-1	TRBV30	NA	NA	TGTGCCTGGAGGCCCACAGGGAACACTGAAGCTTTCTTT	CAWRPTGNTEAFF
TRBJ1-4	TRBV6-1	NA	NA	TGTGCCAGCAGTGCGCGGCCGGATATATGGACAGATAAAGAAAAACTGTTTTTT	CASSARPDIWTDKEKLFF
TRBJ1-1	TRBV5-6	NA	TRBD1	TGTGCCAGCAGCTTTTTCTCGGGACAGATGAACACTGAAGCTTTCTTT	CASSFFSGQMNTEAFF
TRBJ2-3	TRBV29-1	few	NA	TGCAGCGTTGAAGATAAGCAAGTGGCGCAGTATTTT	CSVEDKQVAQYF
TRBJ1-6	TRBV6-4	NA	NA	TGTGCCAGCAGTGAGGGCAGGGTTTCACCCCTCCACTTT	CASSEGRVSPLHF
TRBJ1-6	TRBV6-5	NA	NA	TGTGCCAGCACCTGGACTGTTAATTCACCCCTCCACTTT	CASTWTVNSPLHF
TRBJ2-3	TRBV4-1	NA	NA	TGCGCCAGCAGCCAAGAAATAATGACAGGGCAGTATTTT	CASSQEIMTGQYF
TRBJ1-2	TRBV18	NA	NA	TGTGCCAGCTCACCCCCGACAGTGGACTATGGCTACACCTTC	CASSPPTVDYGYTF
TRBJ1-4	TRBV5-6	NA	NA	TGTGCCAGCAATTATGCAACTAATGAAAAACTGTTTTTT	CASNYATNEKLFF
TRBJ1-3	TRBV5-5	NA	NA	TGTGCCAGCAGCCATGACCCGGAGCTCTCTGGAAACACCATATATTTT	CASSHDPELSGNTIYF
TRBJ1-2	TRBV5-6	NA	NA	TGTGCCAGCAGCTTGGTCCAGGTGGCCCATGGCTACACCTTC	CASSLVQVAHGYTF
TRBJ1-1	TRBV5-1	NA	NA	TGCGCCAGCAGCTTGGCAGCGTCGGGGACTGAAGCTTTCTTT	CASSLAASGTEAFF
TRBJ2-1	TRBV2	NA	NA	TGTGCCAGCAGTGTATCGGCAGGGGCCAACAATGAGCAGTTCTTC	CASSVSAGANNEQFF
TRBJ1-6	TRBV28	NA	NA	TGTGCCAGCAGTCCAGAGGGGTCAGGGGCTGAATCACCCCTCCACTTT	CASSPEGSGAESPLHF
TRBJ1-1	TRBV5-1	once	NA	TGCGCCAGCACCCTAGGGGATCTCGACGGAGTTGAAGCTTTCTTT	CASTLGDLDGVEAFF
TRBJ2-1	TRBV6-5	NA	NA	TGTGCCAGCATTTTCACGGGAGTGGGGAATGAGCAGTTCTTC	CASIFTGVGNEQFF
TRBJ1-1	TRBV21-1	NA	NA	TGTGCCAGCAGCCCACAAAGTTGGCAGTTGAACACTGAAGCTTTCTTT	CASSPQSWQLNTEAFF
TRBJ1-2	TRBV10-2	NA	NA	TGCGCCAGCAGTGAAGGAGGATTTTATGGCTACACCTTC	CASSEGGFYGYTF
TRBJ1-1	TRBV18	NA	NA	TGTGCCAGCTCACCACCGCAGAGCTGGGAGGGTACTGAAGCTTTCTTT	CASSPPQSWEGTEAFF
TRBJ2-7	TRBV30	once	TRBD1	TGTGCCTGGAGTCCCAAGACAGGGGCTGACGAGCAGTACTTC	CAWSPKTGADEQYF
TRBJ1-1	TRBV29-1	NA	TRBD1	TGCAGCGGAATGACAGGGTCTTACCCTGAAGCTTTCTTT	CSGMTGSYPEAFF
TRBJ1-2	TRBV7-9	NA	TRBD1	TGTGCCAGCAGCTCCACCCTTGGCAGGGGGCAAGGCTACACCTTC	CASSSTLGRGQGYTF
TRBJ2-6	TRBV15	NA	TRBD2	TGTGCCACCAGCCGGGGAGGGGTTTCTGGGGCCAACGTCCTGACTTTC	CATSRGGVSGANVLTF
TRBJ2-6	TRBV6-1	NA	NA	TGTGCCAGCAGTGAACTGCGCGCGGGGACTGGGGCCAACGTCCTGACTTTC	CASSELRAGTGANVLTF
TRBJ2-7	TRBV5-6	NA	NA	TGTGCCAGCAGCTTGGTAGGGAGCTCCTACGAGCAGTACTTC	CASSLVGSSYEQYF
TRBJ1-2	TRBV19	NA	TRBD1	TGTGCCAGTAGTACCGACAGGGTCTATGGCTACACCTTC	CASSTDRVYGYTF
TRBJ1-4	TRBV21-1	once	NA	TGTGCCAGCAGCAAAGTGCCCGGGGAGGGTGAAAGCTTTACTAATGAAAAACTGTTTTTT	CASSKVPGEGESFTNEKLFF
TRBJ2-1	TRBV30	NA	NA	TGTGCCTGGACCCGCCTAAACAATGAGCAGTTCTTC	CAWTRLNNEQFF
TRBJ2-1	TRBV5-1	NA	TRBD2	TGCGCCAGCAGCTTGACTAGCGGGAGTGTAGGCAATGAGCAGTTCTTC	CASSLTSGSVGNEQFF
TRBJ1-4	TRBV29-1	NA	NA	TGCAGCGTTGCGTATAGGAGTGAAAAACTGTTTTTT	CSVAYRSEKLFF
TRBJ2-1	TRBV6-5	NA	NA	TGTGCCAGCAGCCAGTACAATGAGCAGTTCTTC	CASSQYNEQFF
TRBJ1-4	TRBV30	NA	NA	TGTGCCTGGAGTAGGAGGGTGGACAAACTGTTTTTT	CAWSRRVDKLFF
TRBJ1-2	TRBV3-1/TRBV3-2	few	NA	TGTGCCAGCAGCCAAGATCTCGGGGGGGGAGACTATGGCTACACCTTC	CASSQDLGGGDYGYTF
TRBJ2-5	TRBV19	many	NA	TGTGCCAGTAGTTTCGGGATAGGACAAGAGACCCAGTACTTC	CASSFGIGQETQYF
TRBJ1-2	TRBV10-3	NA	NA	TGTGCCATCAGTGACAGCGGGGACGGCTACACCTTC	CAISDSGDGYTF
TRBJ1-3	TRBV6-5	NA	NA	TGTGCCAGCAGGGGGTCACAGGTAAACACCATATATTTT	CASRGSQVNTIYF
TRBJ2-3	TRBV5-5	NA	TRBD2	TGTGCCAGCAGCCCGAAGGGGCGGGGGGGCACAGATACGCAGTATTTT	CASSPKGRGGTDTQYF
TRBJ1-6	TRBV4-1	NA	NA	TGCGCCAGCAGCTACAGGGAGAACTATAATTCACCCCTCCACTTT	CASSYRENYNSPLHF
TRBJ2-7	TRBV4-1	few	NA	TGCGCCAGCAGCCAGGAGTGGACTCGCTCCTACGAGCAGTACTTC	CASSQEWTRSYEQYF
TRBJ2-3	TRBV19	NA	NA	TGTGCCAGTGGGAGGCCCTTCACAGATACGCAGTATTTT	CASGRPFTDTQYF
TRBJ1-2	TRBV2	NA	TRBD1	TGTGCCAGCAAGGGACAGGGTTATTATGGCTACACCTTC	CASKGQGYYGYTF
TRBJ1-2	TRBV27	NA	NA	TGTGCCAGCAGAAAGTTAGATAAGGGGAACTATGGCTACACCTTC	CASRKLDKGNYGYTF
TRBJ1-6	TRBV13	NA	NA	TGTGCCAGCAGGCGTAGACAGTCCTATAATTCACCCCTCCACTTT	CASRRRQSYNSPLHF
TRBJ1-2	TRBV7-8	NA	NA	TGTGCCAGCAGCGGGCCTAACTATGGCTACACCTTC	CASSGPNYGYTF
TRBJ1-4	TRBV6-6	NA	NA	TGTGCCAGCAGTCAAGGACATGCAACTAATGAAAAACTGTTTTTT	CASSQGHATNEKLFF
TRBJ1-5	TRBV2	once	NA	TGTGCCAGCAGTGAGCGGCGGAGCAATCAGCCCCAGCATTTT	CASSERRSNQPQHF
TRBJ1-5	TRBV14	NA	NA	TGTGCCAGCAGCCAGCTCCACGGCGGGCCCCAGCATTTT	CASSQLHGGPQHF
TRBJ1-2	TRBV2	NA	TRBD1	TGTGCCAGCAGCGGGGACAGGGAAAGTGGCTACACCTTC	CASSGDRESGYTF
TRBJ2-7	TRBV30	NA	TRBD1	TGTGCCTGGAGTCATCCGGGGGACAGGGGCTACGAGCAGTACTTC	CAWSHPGDRGYEQYF